Listed below are T cell receptor beta chains from one sample, sequenced in a study of blood T cell repertoires in COVID-19. TCRdb's copy holds only in-frame clones and misses some; the assay was immunoSEQ multiplex PCR. Here the sample spans just under 350,000 clones, about nine tenths being singletons. The material sequenced was peripheral blood. Receptors originate from a woman aged 45 to 65 with COVID-19, enrolled during active disease. Each CDR3 is given with its conserved first and last residue. Each record gives: D gene, J gene, clone size, V gene, CDR3 DNA, CDR3 protein. The D gene is left open where the match is weak. Size is stated for part of the rows, as once, few or many counts, or as a class when the clone is expanded.

TRBD1 | TRBJ1-5 | . | TRBV6-5 | TGTGCCAGCAGTTCCAACAGGGGAAATAGCAATCAGCCCCAGCATTTT | CASSSNRGNSNQPQHF
. | TRBJ1-5 | . | TRBV2 | TGTGCCAGCAGCGAAGGATTGACAGAAAATCAGCCCCAGCATTTT | CASSEGLTENQPQHF
TRBD2 | TRBJ2-7 | once | TRBV18 | TGTGCCAGCTCACCCGGGACTACGCTTAGAGAGCAGTACTTC | CASSPGTTLREQYF
. | TRBJ1-4 | . | TRBV6-5 | TGTGCCAGCATGACAAGCGGGTCTAATGAAAAACTGTTTTTT | CASMTSGSNEKLFF
. | TRBJ1-4 | . | TRBV5-6 | TGTGCCAGCAGCTTGGGGGTAACGATGGGGGCCGGGTATGAAAAACTGTTTTTT | CASSLGVTMGAGYEKLFF
TRBD2 | TRBJ2-7 | . | TRBV3-1/TRBV3-2 | TGTGCCAGCAGCCAAGTAGGGGGACTAAGCGGGAGGTCCTACGAGCAGTACTTC | CASSQVGGLSGRSYEQYF
. | TRBJ2-1 | . | TRBV18 | TGTGCCAGCTCACCACGACAGAACAATGAGCAGTTCTTC | CASSPRQNNEQFF
TRBD2 | TRBJ2-1 | . | TRBV6-4 | TGTGCCAGCAGTGAGTTAGCGGGAGGGCCCGCGTACAATGAGCAGTTCTTC | CASSELAGGPAYNEQFF
TRBD1 | TRBJ1-1 | . | TRBV18 | TGTGCCAGCTCACCACCTGGAGCGGACAGGGCTATTGAAGCTTTCTTT | CASSPPGADRAIEAFF
TRBD1 | TRBJ1-1 | . | TRBV6-5 | TGTGCCAGCGGACAGGGAGGCGTAAACACTGAAGCTTTCTTT | CASGQGGVNTEAFF
TRBD1 | TRBJ1-1 | . | TRBV7-9 | TGTGCCAGCAGACAAGGGGGCGTATACACTGAAGCTTTCTTT | CASRQGGVYTEAFF
. | TRBJ1-6 | . | TRBV11-2 | TGTGCCAGCAGCTCTCTCATGGGGGGTTCACCCCTCCACTTT | CASSSLMGGSPLHF
. | TRBJ2-7 | . | TRBV27 | TGTGCCAGCAGTCCCGGACAGTGGCTATACGAGCAGTACTTC | CASSPGQWLYEQYF
. | TRBJ2-1 | . | TRBV6-6 | TGTGCCAGCAGACGGGATGAGCAGTTCTTC | CASRRDEQFF
TRBD1 | TRBJ1-3 | . | TRBV11-3 | TGTGCCAGCAGCTTACCACAGGGGCCCGGAAACACCATATATTTT | CASSLPQGPGNTIYF
. | TRBJ1-1 | . | TRBV19 | TGTGCCAGTAGTATTTATCTACAGGGAGTCACTGAAGCTTTCTTT | CASSIYLQGVTEAFF
TRBD1 | TRBJ1-2 | few | TRBV27 | TGTGCCAGCAGTTTCTCGACAGGGAGCTACTATGGCTACACCTTC | CASSFSTGSYYGYTF
. | TRBJ2-5 | . | TRBV7-8 | TGTGCCAGCAGCTTATGGACAGACCAAGAGACCCAGTACTTC | CASSLWTDQETQYF
. | TRBJ2-3 | . | TRBV5-1 | TGCGCCAGCAGCTTGGGACTACAGCGGTTGCGAGCGGATACGCAGTATTTT | CASSLGLQRLRADTQYF
TRBD2 | TRBJ2-1 | . | TRBV7-8 | TGTGCCAGCAGCGTGATGGTTAGCGGGAGACATGAGCAGTTCTTC | CASSVMVSGRHEQFF
. | TRBJ1-2 | . | TRBV3-1/TRBV3-2 | TGTGCCAGCAGCCCCCCGACAGCGACTGGGGGCTACACCTTC | CASSPPTATGGYTF
TRBD1 | TRBJ2-7 | . | TRBV2 | TGTGCCAGCACCGAAGGGGACAGACAGTACTTC | CASTEGDRQYF
TRBD1 | TRBJ1-1 | . | TRBV5-1 | TGCGCCAGCAGCACAGGGACAGGGCGCACTGAAGCTTTCTTT | CASSTGTGRTEAFF
. | TRBJ1-1 | few | TRBV20-1 | TGCAGTGCCCCTCGTCCCACTGAAGCTTTCTTT | CSAPRPTEAFF
TRBD1 | TRBJ1-1 | few | TRBV7-2 | TGTGCCAGCAGCCTACAGGGGGCTTCTGAAGCTTTCTTT | CASSLQGASEAFF
TRBD1 | TRBJ1-6 | . | TRBV9 | TGTGCCAGCAGCGTATCCGGAGGCAGGGGGAAATCACCCCTCCACTTT | CASSVSGGRGKSPLHF
. | TRBJ2-3 | . | TRBV24-1 | TGTGCCACCAGTGGGGGTAGCGTCACAGATACGCAGTATTTT | CATSGGSVTDTQYF
TRBD1 | TRBJ1-1 | once | TRBV7-9 | TGTGCCAGCAGCCGGGACAGGAGGACTGAAGCTTTCTTT | CASSRDRRTEAFF
TRBD2 | TRBJ2-1 | . | TRBV5-4 | TGTGCCAGCAGCGTGGGACTAGCGGGAGGGGGTAATAGTGAGCAGTTCTTC | CASSVGLAGGGNSEQFF
TRBD2 | TRBJ2-1 | . | TRBV18 | TGTGCCAGCTCACTCCTAGCGGGAGTTGGTAATGAGCAGTTCTTC | CASSLLAGVGNEQFF
TRBD1 | TRBJ1-2 | . | TRBV19 | TGTGCCAGTAGTATTTGGGCGGGACAGTCAAACTATGGCTACACCTTC | CASSIWAGQSNYGYTF
. | TRBJ2-2 | . | TRBV7-2 | TGTGCCAGCAGCTTAGGACTGGGGCAGGAGCTGTTTTTT | CASSLGLGQELFF
. | TRBJ1-1 | . | TRBV27 | TGTGCCAGCAGTTCCCCGGGCAGGGTCACTGAAGCTTTCTTT | CASSSPGRVTEAFF
TRBD1 | TRBJ2-5 | . | TRBV5-1 | TGCGCCAGCAGCTTGGTGACAGGGCGACAAGAGACCCAGTACTTC | CASSLVTGRQETQYF
TRBD1 | TRBJ1-2 | . | TRBV30 | TGTGCCTGGAGTCCCCCGGGACAGAGAGGCTACACCTTC | CAWSPPGQRGYTF
TRBD2 | TRBJ2-3 | once | TRBV2 | TGTGCCAGCAGTGAATTGGCTAGCGGGACCAATTTGGGTACGCAGTATTTT | CASSELASGTNLGTQYF
. | TRBJ2-3 | few | TRBV25-1 | TGTGCCAGCAGTGATTTTGGGGGCGCGCGCACAGATACGCAGTATTTT | CASSDFGGARTDTQYF
. | TRBJ1-1 | . | TRBV25-1 | TGTGCCAGCAGTGAATTGGGCAGTATGGACACTGAAGCTTTCTTT | CASSELGSMDTEAFF
TRBD1 | TRBJ2-7 | . | TRBV24-1 | TGTGCCACCAGTGACCGGGACAGGGGCCACGAGCAGTACTTC | CATSDRDRGHEQYF